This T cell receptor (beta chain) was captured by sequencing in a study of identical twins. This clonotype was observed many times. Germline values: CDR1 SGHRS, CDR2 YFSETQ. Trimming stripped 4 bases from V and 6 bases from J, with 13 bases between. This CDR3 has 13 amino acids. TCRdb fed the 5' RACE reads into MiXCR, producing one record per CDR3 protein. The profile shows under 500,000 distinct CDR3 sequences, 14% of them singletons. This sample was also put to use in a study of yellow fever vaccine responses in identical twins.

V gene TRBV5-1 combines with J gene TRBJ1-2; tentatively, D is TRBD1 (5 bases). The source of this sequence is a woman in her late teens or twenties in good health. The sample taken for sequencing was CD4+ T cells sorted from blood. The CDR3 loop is CASSMRGVNGYTF. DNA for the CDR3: TGCGCCAGCAGCATGAGGGGTGTTAATGGCTACACCTTC.